This is a list of T cell receptor beta chains from one sample in a study of shared clonotypes between healthy human individuals. The assay was immunoSEQ multiplex PCR, and TCRdb's table has in-frame clones only and misses some. The sample yields some 1.5 million clones, 98% seen once. Sequences were obtained from naive CD4+ T cells sorted from blood. The source of these receptors is a man younger than 40 in good health. The CDR3 runs from the conserved cysteine through the conserved F or W. The D gene is left open where the match is weak. Expanded clones are given a class, and other clones once, few, many or no size at all.

v_gene: TRBV5-1
j_gene: TRBJ2-5
len: 13
d_gene: .
abundance: .
CDR3nt: TGCGCCAGCACCCGGGACACCGAAGAGACCCAGTACTTC
CDR3aa: CASTRDTEETQYF

v_gene: TRBV2
j_gene: TRBJ1-1
len: 14
d_gene: .
abundance: .
CDR3nt: TGTGCCAGCACTGAGGGGACGAGGGACACTGAAGCTTTCTTT
CDR3aa: CASTEGTRDTEAFF

v_gene: TRBV28
j_gene: TRBJ1-5
len: 12
d_gene: .
abundance: few
CDR3nt: TGTGCCAGCAGCCAGGGGAATCAGCCCCAGCATTTT
CDR3aa: CASSQGNQPQHF

v_gene: TRBV18
j_gene: TRBJ1-1
len: 13
d_gene: .
abundance: .
CDR3nt: TGTGCCAGCTCGGGGACGGTGAACACTGAAGCTTTCTTT
CDR3aa: CASSGTVNTEAFF

v_gene: TRBV13
j_gene: TRBJ2-5
len: 18
d_gene: .
abundance: .
CDR3nt: TGTGCCAGCAGCTTAATAAGGGCTCGGGCAGGTGCCCAAGAGACCCAGTACTTC
CDR3aa: CASSLIRARAGAQETQYF

v_gene: TRBV19
j_gene: TRBJ2-7
len: 15
d_gene: .
abundance: once
CDR3nt: TGTGCCAGTAGTGGGGCGAGTGCAGGGGCTCACGAGCAGTACTTC
CDR3aa: CASSGASAGAHEQYF

v_gene: TRBV9
j_gene: TRBJ1-5
len: 14
d_gene: TRBD1
abundance: .
CDR3nt: TGTGCCAGCAGCCAGACAGGGCGCAATCAGCCCCAGCATTTT
CDR3aa: CASSQTGRNQPQHF

v_gene: TRBV28
j_gene: TRBJ2-7
len: 15
d_gene: TRBD1
abundance: .
CDR3nt: TGTGCCAGCAGTGGGGACAGTCGGGTTGGCTACGAGCAGTACTTC
CDR3aa: CASSGDSRVGYEQYF

v_gene: TRBV7-9
j_gene: TRBJ2-1
len: 14
d_gene: TRBD2
abundance: .
CDR3nt: TGTGCCAGCAGGAAACTAGCGGGGGACAATGAGCAGTTCTTC
CDR3aa: CASRKLAGDNEQFF

v_gene: TRBV28
j_gene: TRBJ2-1
len: 12
d_gene: .
abundance: once
CDR3nt: TGTCCACGGGTTATCGGCCCAAATGAGCAGTTCTTC
CDR3aa: CPRVIGPNEQFF

v_gene: TRBV5-1
j_gene: TRBJ2-5
len: 15
d_gene: .
abundance: .
CDR3nt: TGCGCCAGCAGCTTGGCTGGACGCTACCAAGAGACCCAGTACTTC
CDR3aa: CASSLAGRYQETQYF

v_gene: TRBV6-5
j_gene: TRBJ2-6
len: 16
d_gene: .
abundance: .
CDR3nt: TGTGCCAGCAGTTACGTGGGTAATCCTGGGGCCAACGTCCTGACTTTC
CDR3aa: CASSYVGNPGANVLTF

v_gene: TRBV7-6
j_gene: TRBJ2-2
len: 18
d_gene: TRBD1
abundance: .
CDR3nt: TGTGCCAGCAGCTCACAGACAGGGGCCGCCGCGAACACCGGGGAGCTGTTTTTT
CDR3aa: CASSSQTGAAANTGELFF

v_gene: TRBV6-4
j_gene: TRBJ1-2
len: 12
d_gene: .
abundance: .
CDR3nt: TGTGCCGATAGAAGGACTAACTATGGCTACACCTTC
CDR3aa: CADRRTNYGYTF

v_gene: TRBV11-2
j_gene: TRBJ1-1
len: 13
d_gene: TRBD1
abundance: .
CDR3nt: TGTGCCAGCAGTAGACAGGGGAACACTGAAGCTTTCTTT
CDR3aa: CASSRQGNTEAFF

v_gene: TRBV5-1
j_gene: TRBJ2-2
len: 13
d_gene: .
abundance: few
CDR3nt: TGCGCCAGCAGCTTGGGGACCACCGGGGAGCTGTTTTTT
CDR3aa: CASSLGTTGELFF